What follows are 24 T cell receptor beta chains derived from one specimen sequenced in a study of CD8 T cells in ankylosing spondylitis. The antigens for these receptors are not known. General study findings and limits: Eight highly homologous variants formed a TCR beta motif that appeared characteristic of ankylosing spondylitis blood.

TCRdb re-called the 5' RACE reads with MiXCR, one entry per CDR3 protein. The table includes around 220,000 distinct CDR3 sequences, about a sixth detected once. Material for sequencing was blood, either unsorted or a sorted T cell fraction (not recorded which). All receptors come from a male donor with ankylosing spondylitis.

In this sample, this clonotype turned up a few times. The V and J genes are TRBV6-4 and TRBJ2-1, with D perhaps matching TRBD1 (6 bases). Germline loops: CDR1 MRHNA, CDR2 SNTAGT. There are 14 residues in the CDR3. The germline V and J ends were trimmed by 5 bases and 4 bases, with 12 bases remaining between them. CDR3 DNA sequence: TGTGCCAGCAGTCCGGGACAAGATTACAATGAGCAGTTCTTC. It codes for CASSPGQDYNEQFF.

This chain links TRBV9 with TRBJ2-1; 7 nucleotides agree with TRBD1. Unmatched junction bases numbered 2, after V lost 3 bases and J lost 2 bases. Germline lookup yields CDR1 SGDLS and CDR2 YYNGEE. This CDR3 comprises 14 residues. As DNA, the CDR3 is TGTGCCAGCAGCGGGACAGGCACCTACAATGAGCAGTTCTTC. As protein: CASSGTGTYNEQFF.

This clonotype showed up many times. The chain uses TRBV12-3 or TRBV12-4 and TRBJ1-5, with unresolved D. The CDR3 consists of 13 residues. Trimming shortened V by 6 bases and J by 0 bases, and 6 bases separated the two germline ends. The CDR3: CASSTYSNQPQHF. CDR3 coding DNA: TGTGCCAGCAGCACATATAGCAATCAGCCCCAGCATTTT.

V and J are TRBV24-1 and TRBJ2-5; the D gene is possibly TRBD1 (5 bases). The CDR3 extends over 14 amino acids. The V gene lost 1 base and the J gene lost 5 bases, with 10 bases spanning the gap. Germline CDR1 and CDR2: KGHDR and SFDVKD. The CDR3 DNA sequence: TGTGCCACCAGTGATTTAGGGGAAGGCGAGACCCAGTACTTC. It specifies CATSDLGEGETQYF.

J is TRBJ2-1 and V is TRBV25-1; 9 bases match TRBD1. Unmatched junction bases numbered 4, after V lost 5 bases and J lost 5 bases. Germline CDR1 MGHDK, CDR2 SYGVNS. CDR3 length: 14 residues. The CDR3 DNA reads TGTGCCAGCAGTTGGACAGGGGCCAACAATGAGCAGTTCTTC. Translated: CASSWTGANNEQFF.

Only a few counts were recorded for this clonotype. The rearrangement links TRBV28 to TRBJ2-7; maybe TRBD2 (5 bases). This CDR3 is 13 amino acids long. CDR1 and CDR2 from the germline V gene are MDHEN and SYDVKM. With 7 bases removed from V and 2 bases from J, the gap between germline ends came to 12 bases. The chain's CDR3 is CASTGNSPYEQYF. The DNA for the CDR3 is TGTGCCAGCACGGGGAACAGTCCCTACGAGCAGTACTTC.

The chain joins TRBV7-6 to TRBJ1-2, with TRBD1 as a possible D gene (5 bases). Germline lookup yields CDR1 SGHVS and CDR2 FNYEAQ. The CDR3 runs 15 residues. Trimming left V 5 bases short and J 5 bases short, with 18 bases between. The CDR3 sequence is CASSPTIGVLYGYTF. CDR3 nucleotide sequence: TGTGCCAGCAGCCCCACCATAGGGGTTCTTTATGGCTACACCTTC. Together with reference TRBV7-6 and TRBJ1-2, the CDR3 gives the full variable domain: GAGVSQSPRYKVTKRGQDVALRCDPISGHVSLYWYRQALGQGPEFLTYFNYEAQQDKSGLPNDRFSAERPEGSISTLTIQRTEQRDSAMYRCASSPTIGVLYGYTFGSGTRLTVV.

This clonotype showed up just a few times. The genes are TRBV14 and TRBJ1-2; 8 bases fit TRBD1. Per germline, CDR1 SGHDN and CDR2 FVKESK. CDR3 size: 15 residues. J was trimmed by 4 bases and V by 1 base; bases with no gene match: 5. The CDR3 DNA reads as TGTGCCAGCAGCCAAGTTCAGGGGGCCGTCTATGGCTACACCTTC. Encoded protein: CASSQVQGAVYGYTF.

The genes are TRBV12-3 or TRBV12-4 and TRBJ2-7; no clear D. Trimming left V 5 bases short and J 3 bases short, with 11 bases between. CDR3 size: 13 residues. The CDR3 loop is CASSPILDYEQYF. The CDR3 region has the DNA TGTGCCAGCAGTCCCATCTTGGACTACGAGCAGTACTTC.

This chain joins TRBV7-3 and TRBJ2-1; D is unresolved. Germline V gene lookup returns CDR1 SGHTA and CDR2 FQGTGA. V was shortened by 5 bases and J by 5 bases, with 10 bases between the two germline ends. The length of the CDR3 is 13 residues. The chain's CDR3 is CASSPTSDNEQFF. The CDR3 DNA sequence: TGTGCCAGCAGCCCCACGTCTGACAATGAGCAGTTCTTC.

The chain employs TRBV30 and TRBJ2-1, with D maybe TRBD2 (7 bases). The CDR3 runs to 12 residues. Germline CDR1 GTSNPN, CDR2 SVGIG (reference sequence). Trimming took off 3 bases at V and 13 bases at J, with 16 bases between the two ends. CDR3 sequence (DNA): TGTGCCTGGAGCGCCGGGGGGCTACTTCAGTTCTTC. Protein: CAWSAGGLLQFF. Drawing the rest from reference TRBV30 and TRBJ2-1, the complete variable domain is SQTIHQWPATLVQPVGSPLSLECTVEGTSNPNLYWYRQAAGRGLQLLFYSVGIGQISSEVPQNLSASRPQDRQFILSSKKLLLSDSGFYLCAWSAGGLLQFFGPGTRLTVL.

The genes are TRBV7-9 and TRBJ1-2; perhaps TRBD1 as D (6 bases). Trimming cost V 5 bases and J 4 bases, with 17 bases left between them. This CDR3 contains 15 residues. Germline V gives CDR1 SEHNR, CDR2 FQNEAQ (reference sequence). The CDR3 nucleotides are TGTGCCAGCAGCCCACCAAAGGGGGGGCCCTATGGCTACACCTTC. Protein: CASSPPKGGPYGYTF. Full variable domain (remainder filled in from reference TRBV7-9 and TRBJ1-2): DTGVSQNPRHKITKRGQNVTFRCDPISEHNRLYWYRQTLGQGPEFLTYFQNEAQLEKSRLLSDRFSAERPKGSFSTLEIQRTEQGDSAMYLCASSPPKGGPYGYTFGSGTRLTVV.

The chain combines TRBV5-1 with TRBJ1-2; D ambiguous. Germline V gene sequence: CDR1 SGHRS, CDR2 YFSETQ. V lost 0 bases to trimming and J lost 6 bases, with 9 bases between them. The CDR3 is 13 residues long. CDR3 nucleotides: TGCGCCAGCAGCTTGGAACCAGACAATGGCTACACCTTC. This sequence encodes CASSLEPDNGYTF.

The CDR3 bases are TGTGCCAGCAGCTTACCCGGGCCCGCCTACGAGCAGTACTTC. As protein: CASSLPGPAYEQYF. The chain couples TRBV13 to TRBJ2-7; D remains unclear. Germline CDR1 is PRHDT and CDR2 is FYEKMQ (reference sequence). The CDR3 totals 14 residues. Trimming removed 2 bases from V and 2 bases from J, with 10 bases in between. The complete variable domain, with remaining parts taken from reference TRBV13 and TRBJ2-7, reads AAGVIQSPRHLIKEKRETATLKCYPIPRHDTVYWYQQGPGQDPQFLISFYEKMQSDKGSIPDRFSAQQFSDYHSELNMSSLELGDSALYFCASSLPGPAYEQYFGPGTRLTVT.

The chain combines TRBV7-2 with TRBJ2-2, with TRBD2 as a possible D gene (6 bases). The V end lost 1 base, the J end lost 5 bases, and 14 bases lay between the germline ends. Germline-derived CDR1 and CDR2 are SGHTA and FQGNSA. The CDR3 spans 16 residues. The CDR3 region has the DNA TGTGCCAGCAGCTTAGTTGGGGGAGGTCCGACCGGGGAGCTGTTTTTT. Translation: CASSLVGGGPTGELFF.

V usage is TRBV4-1 and J usage is TRBJ1-4; D ambiguous. The V gene's germline CDR1 is MGHRA and CDR2 YSYEKL. This CDR3 has 15 residues. The V and J ends lost 0 bases and 6 bases respectively, with 11 bases between them. CDR3 coding DNA: TGCGCCAGCAGCCAAGATCCTCGGGTTGATGAAAAACTGTTTTTT. Translated: CASSQDPRVDEKLFF.

V and J are TRBV29-1 and TRBJ1-2, with D possibly being TRBD1 (5 bases). In germline, CDR1 is SQVTM, CDR2 ANQGSEA. V dropped 6 bases and J dropped 8 bases, with 13 bases sitting between them. This CDR3 has 11 residues. CDR3 in amino acids: CSVLGAWGYTF. Written as DNA, the CDR3 is TGCAGCGTCTTAGGGGCGTGGGGCTACACCTTC. The full variable domain, its missing parts supplied by reference TRBV29-1 and TRBJ1-2, is SAVISQKPSRDICQRGTSLTIQCQVDSQVTMMFWYRQQPGQSLTLIATANQGSEATYESGFVIDKFPISRPNLTFSTLTVSNMSPEDSSIYLCSVLGAWGYTFGSGTRLTVV.

The sample holds a few counts of this clonotype. V is TRBV27 and J is TRBJ2-7; tentative D call: TRBD2 (6 bases). This CDR3 comprises 15 residues. V gave up 7 bases and J gave up 0 bases, with 16 bases separating them. Germline V lookup: CDR1 MNHEY, CDR2 SMNVEV (reference sequence). The CDR3 DNA follows: TGTGCCAGCACACTCACGCGGGGCGGCTCCTACGAGCAGTACTTC. Translation gives CASTLTRGGSYEQYF.

This clonotype was seen only a few times. CDR3 coding DNA: TGTGCCAGCAGCTCCTCAGGGAGCCGGGCCGGGGAGCTGTTTTTT. It codes for CASSSSGSRAGELFF. The chain couples TRBV11-2 to TRBJ2-2; either TRBD1 or TRBD2 may fit D (5 bases each). CDR3 length: 15 residues. Germline V gene sequence: CDR1 SGHAT, CDR2 FQNNGV. V lost 4 bases to trimming and J lost 6 bases, with 15 bases between them.

The sample holds a few counts of this clonotype. This chain links TRBV11-2 with TRBJ2-7, with 8 bases fitting TRBD2. Germline values: CDR1 SGHAT, CDR2 FQNNGV. There are 16 residues in the CDR3. V gave up 4 bases and J gave up 2 bases; unmatched junction bases: 10. Written as DNA, the CDR3 is TGTGCCAGCAGCTCCACGCCGGGAGGGGCTACCTACGAGCAGTACTTC. Residues: CASSSTPGGATYEQYF.

This clonotype was detected ten times or more. This rearrangement joins TRBV12-3 or TRBV12-4 to TRBJ2-1; 15 bases are shared with TRBD2. The V segment lost 3 bases and the J segment 2 bases; nucleotides outside the gene matches: 2. There are 17 residues in the CDR3. The CDR3 region has the DNA TGTGCCAGCAGTTTGGGACTAGCGGGAGGACCCTACAATGAGCAGTTCTTC. Its translation: CASSLGLAGGPYNEQFF.

In its sample, this clonotype was seen a few times. The chain has TRBV3-1 and TRBJ2-5; possible D gene TRBD2, 5 bases. With 1 base removed from V and 1 base from J, the gap between germline ends came to 10 bases. The CDR3 runs 15 residues. The germline V gene has CDR1 LGHDT and CDR2 YNNKEL (reference sequence). CDR3 coding DNA: TGTGCCAGCAGCCAAGTAGGAGGCTCCCAAGAGACCCAGTACTTC. This codes for CASSQVGGSQETQYF.

Ten or more counts support this clonotype. This chain uses TRBV4-1 with TRBJ2-1; TRBD2 matches at 9 bases. CDR3 size: 17 residues. Germline-derived CDR1 and CDR2 are MGHRA and YSYEKL. Losses at the gene ends were 0 bases for V and 2 bases for J; bases not matched to a gene: 5. CDR3 amino acids: CASSQDLAGDPYNEQFF. The CDR3 DNA reads TGCGCCAGCAGCCAAGATTTAGCGGGGGATCCCTACAATGAGCAGTTCTTC.

The chain carries TRBV6-1 and TRBJ2-7, with a possible D match to TRBD2 (5 bases). Germline CDR1 and CDR2: MNHNS and SASEGT. V shed 0 bases and J shed 4 bases, with 13 bases lying between them. The CDR3 consists of 15 residues. CDR3 coding DNA: TGTGCCAGCAGTGAAGCTAACGGGATTTGGTACGAGCAGTACTTC. Translated: CASSEANGIWYEQYF.